The T cell receptor beta chain described here comes from a study of cytomegalovirus exposure and HLA in healthy donors. The CDR3 covers 15 residues. Germline CDR1 and CDR2: SGHRS and YFSETQ. A note on this clone: What it binds is not known.

The PCR contained 60 Vbeta and 13 Jbeta primers. Profiled with immunoSEQ multiplex PCR; TCRdb holds only in-frame clones, not every one. The top ten clones hold approximately 2.3% of a sample with roughly 180,000 clones, about three quarters of them seen once. Points from the study as a whole: One later analysis reportedly identified an Asian-associated ancestry cluster that showed fewer N-insertions than the roughly 670-donor mean.

V gene TRBV5-1 combines with J gene TRBJ2-5; possibly TRBD2 for D (6 bases). The end of the DNA is better explained by TRBJ2-7, so the J call may be wrong. The sample consisted of PBMCs. The source of this sequence is a female donor in good health and CMV-seronegative. The CDR3 bases are TGCGCCAGCAGTCGGGGAGGTGCGAGCTCCTACGAGCAGTACTTC. It yields the protein CASSRGGASSYEQYF.